The 8 T cell receptor beta chains presented below share a single source sample, sequenced in a study of response to subunit inactivated influenza vaccine. One entry per CDR3 protein, called by TCRdb with MiXCR from the RT-PCR reads. Of 550,000 to 800,000 distinct CDR3 sequences listed, around 14% are singletons. This sample comprised PBMCs from blood, obtained 14 to 15 days before vaccination. These receptor sequences come from a man aged 50 or older who received an inactivated influenza vaccine.

V is TRBV5-4 and J is TRBJ2-3; 8 bases line up with TRBD1. CDR1 and CDR2 (germline): SGHNT, YYREEE (reference sequence). The CDR3 extends over 15 amino acids. V lost 5 bases and J lost 4; bases outside the gene matches: 9. CDR3 in DNA: TGTGCCAGCAGTAACCGGGACAGGTCCCCAGATACGCAGTATTTT. The encoded protein is CASSNRDRSPDTQYF.

This clonotype showed up just a few times. The chain recombines TRBV7-2 with TRBJ1-2, with a weak D call TRBD1 (5 bases). V was trimmed by 3 bases and J by 8 bases, leaving 16 bases between them. The CDR3 consists of 14 residues. The germline V gene encodes CDR1 SGHTA and CDR2 FQGNSA. The CDR3 here is CASSFGNRGNGYTF. The DNA of the CDR3 is TGTGCCAGCAGCTTCGGGAACCGGGGCAACGGCTACACCTTC.

The sample holds a few counts of this clonotype. The rearrangement links TRBV5-1 to TRBJ2-7, with a weak D call TRBD1 (5 bases). The germline gives CDR1 SGHRS, CDR2 YFSETQ. Trimming shortened V by 1 base and J by 2 bases, and 7 bases separated the two germline ends. The CDR3 length is 13 residues. The chain's CDR3 is CASSLMDTYEQYF. As DNA, the CDR3 is TGCGCCAGCAGCTTGATGGACACCTACGAGCAGTACTTC.

This clonotype was counted a few times. V is TRBV6-2 or TRBV6-3 and J is TRBJ2-7; 7 bases fit TRBD2. This CDR3 comprises 14 residues. Germline CDR1 MNHEY, CDR2 SVGEGT. V shed 7 bases, J shed 4 bases, and the junction held 10 bases outside the gene matches. The CDR3 protein is CASTPTSRPYEQYF. CDR3 bases: TGTGCCAGCACCCCGACTAGCCGTCCTTACGAGCAGTACTTC.

This rearrangement joins TRBV7-9 to TRBJ2-5, with 7 bases fitting TRBD1. The germline CDR1 and CDR2 sequences are SEHNR and FQNEAQ (reference sequence). The V segment lost 4 bases and the J segment 1 base; nucleotides outside the gene matches: 3. This CDR3 has 14 amino acids. The CDR3 is CASSSDRVQETQYF. CDR3 sequence (DNA): TGTGCCAGCAGCTCTGACAGGGTCCAAGAGACCCAGTACTTC.

The chain employs TRBV28 and TRBJ2-7; tentatively, D is TRBD2 (5 bases). V lost 6 bases and J lost 0, with 12 bases in between. This CDR3 has 14 residues. CDR1 is MDHEN and CDR2 is SYDVKM in the germline V gene. CDR3 in amino acids: CASRSSRSSYEQYF. Here the CDR3 DNA reads TGTGCCAGCAGGTCTAGCCGAAGCTCCTACGAGCAGTACTTC.

The chain joins TRBV5-1 to TRBJ1-3, with D unresolved. The CDR3 is made up of 12 amino acids. The ends were cut back, 0 bases at V and 8 bases at J, with 6 bases in the middle. Germline loops: CDR1 SGHRS, CDR2 YFSETQ. The CDR3 region has the DNA TGCGCCAGCAGCTTGGTGGGAGACACCATATATTTT. Translating it yields CASSLVGDTIYF. Variable domain in full (rest from reference TRBV5-1 and TRBJ1-3): KAGVTQTPRYLIKTRGQQVTLSCSPISGHRSVSWYQQTPGQGLQFLFEYFSETQRNKGNFPGRFSGRQFSNSRSEMNVSTLELGDSALYLCASSLVGDTIYFGEGSWLTVV.

The rearrangement uses TRBV20-1 and TRBJ2-5, with D possibly being TRBD1 (5 bases). Trimming left V 3 bases short and J 3 bases short, with 17 bases between. CDR3 size: 15 residues. Germline CDR1 is DFQATT and CDR2 is SNEGSKA (reference sequence). Here the CDR3 DNA reads TGCAGTGCTAGGCACGCGGCACAGGTCGAAGAGACCCAGTACTTC. Amino acids: CSARHAAQVEETQYF.